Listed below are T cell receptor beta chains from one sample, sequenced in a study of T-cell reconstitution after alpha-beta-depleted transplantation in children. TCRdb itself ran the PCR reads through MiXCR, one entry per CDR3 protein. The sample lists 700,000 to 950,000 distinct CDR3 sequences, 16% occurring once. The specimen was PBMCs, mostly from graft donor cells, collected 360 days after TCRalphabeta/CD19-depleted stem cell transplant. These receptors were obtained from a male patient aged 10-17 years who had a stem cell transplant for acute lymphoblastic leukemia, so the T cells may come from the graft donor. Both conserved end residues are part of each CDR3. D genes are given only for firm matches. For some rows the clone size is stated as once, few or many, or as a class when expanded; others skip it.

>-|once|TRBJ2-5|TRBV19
CASSILAGTQYF
TGTGCCAGTAGTATTTTGGCGGGAACCCAGTACTTC
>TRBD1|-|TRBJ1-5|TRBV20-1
CSARDAQTGATYQPQHF
TGCAGTGCTAGAGACGCCCAGACAGGGGCTACTTATCAGCCCCAGCATTTT
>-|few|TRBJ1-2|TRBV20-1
CSARSSGRVHGYTF
TGCAGTGCTAGATCCTCCGGTAGGGTCCATGGCTACACCTTC
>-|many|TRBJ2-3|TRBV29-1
CSVEPAWDLRTDTQYF
TGCAGCGTTGAACCGGCGTGGGACCTACGCACAGATACGCAGTATTTT
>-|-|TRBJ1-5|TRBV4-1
CASSQDFVQPQHF
TGCGCCAGCAGCCAAGATTTCGTTCAGCCCCAGCATTTT
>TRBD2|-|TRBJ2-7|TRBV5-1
CASSFLTSGIGTLYEQYF
TGCGCCAGCAGCTTCCTGACTAGCGGAATAGGGACCCTCTACGAGCAGTACTTC
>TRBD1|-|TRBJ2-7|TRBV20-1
CSAREELKPGQGSWEQYF
TGCAGTGCTAGAGAGGAATTGAAACCGGGACAGGGGTCTTGGGAGCAGTACTTC
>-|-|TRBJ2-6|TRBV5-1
CASSGPQRTGLSGANVLTF
TGCGCCAGCAGCGGCCCCCAACGGACTGGGCTCTCTGGGGCCAACGTCCTGACTTTC
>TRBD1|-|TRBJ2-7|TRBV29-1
CSVEVGRGHGSHEQYF
TGCAGCGTTGAAGTCGGCAGGGGGCACGGCTCCCACGAGCAGTACTTC
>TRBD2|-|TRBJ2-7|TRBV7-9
CASSLAGLAANYEQYF
TGTGCCAGCAGCTTAGCGGGACTAGCGGCAAACTACGAGCAGTACTTC
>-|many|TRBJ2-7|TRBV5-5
CASSLLTLLYEQYF
TGTGCCAGCAGCTTGCTGACTCTCCTGTACGAGCAGTACTTC
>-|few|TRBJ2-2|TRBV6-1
CASSLRQVRVELFF
TGTGCCAGCAGCCTCCGACAAGTTCGAGTCGAGCTGTTTTTT
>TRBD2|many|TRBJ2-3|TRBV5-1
CASSSGLAGAFPDTQYF
TGCGCCAGCAGCTCGGGACTAGCGGGAGCTTTTCCAGATACGCAGTATTTT
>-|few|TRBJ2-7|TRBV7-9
CASSLENLEYEQYF
TGTGCCAGCAGCTTAGAGAATTTAGAATACGAGCAGTACTTC
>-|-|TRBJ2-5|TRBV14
CASSQEWPSQTQYF
TGTGCCAGCAGCCAAGAATGGCCCTCCCAGACCCAGTACTTC